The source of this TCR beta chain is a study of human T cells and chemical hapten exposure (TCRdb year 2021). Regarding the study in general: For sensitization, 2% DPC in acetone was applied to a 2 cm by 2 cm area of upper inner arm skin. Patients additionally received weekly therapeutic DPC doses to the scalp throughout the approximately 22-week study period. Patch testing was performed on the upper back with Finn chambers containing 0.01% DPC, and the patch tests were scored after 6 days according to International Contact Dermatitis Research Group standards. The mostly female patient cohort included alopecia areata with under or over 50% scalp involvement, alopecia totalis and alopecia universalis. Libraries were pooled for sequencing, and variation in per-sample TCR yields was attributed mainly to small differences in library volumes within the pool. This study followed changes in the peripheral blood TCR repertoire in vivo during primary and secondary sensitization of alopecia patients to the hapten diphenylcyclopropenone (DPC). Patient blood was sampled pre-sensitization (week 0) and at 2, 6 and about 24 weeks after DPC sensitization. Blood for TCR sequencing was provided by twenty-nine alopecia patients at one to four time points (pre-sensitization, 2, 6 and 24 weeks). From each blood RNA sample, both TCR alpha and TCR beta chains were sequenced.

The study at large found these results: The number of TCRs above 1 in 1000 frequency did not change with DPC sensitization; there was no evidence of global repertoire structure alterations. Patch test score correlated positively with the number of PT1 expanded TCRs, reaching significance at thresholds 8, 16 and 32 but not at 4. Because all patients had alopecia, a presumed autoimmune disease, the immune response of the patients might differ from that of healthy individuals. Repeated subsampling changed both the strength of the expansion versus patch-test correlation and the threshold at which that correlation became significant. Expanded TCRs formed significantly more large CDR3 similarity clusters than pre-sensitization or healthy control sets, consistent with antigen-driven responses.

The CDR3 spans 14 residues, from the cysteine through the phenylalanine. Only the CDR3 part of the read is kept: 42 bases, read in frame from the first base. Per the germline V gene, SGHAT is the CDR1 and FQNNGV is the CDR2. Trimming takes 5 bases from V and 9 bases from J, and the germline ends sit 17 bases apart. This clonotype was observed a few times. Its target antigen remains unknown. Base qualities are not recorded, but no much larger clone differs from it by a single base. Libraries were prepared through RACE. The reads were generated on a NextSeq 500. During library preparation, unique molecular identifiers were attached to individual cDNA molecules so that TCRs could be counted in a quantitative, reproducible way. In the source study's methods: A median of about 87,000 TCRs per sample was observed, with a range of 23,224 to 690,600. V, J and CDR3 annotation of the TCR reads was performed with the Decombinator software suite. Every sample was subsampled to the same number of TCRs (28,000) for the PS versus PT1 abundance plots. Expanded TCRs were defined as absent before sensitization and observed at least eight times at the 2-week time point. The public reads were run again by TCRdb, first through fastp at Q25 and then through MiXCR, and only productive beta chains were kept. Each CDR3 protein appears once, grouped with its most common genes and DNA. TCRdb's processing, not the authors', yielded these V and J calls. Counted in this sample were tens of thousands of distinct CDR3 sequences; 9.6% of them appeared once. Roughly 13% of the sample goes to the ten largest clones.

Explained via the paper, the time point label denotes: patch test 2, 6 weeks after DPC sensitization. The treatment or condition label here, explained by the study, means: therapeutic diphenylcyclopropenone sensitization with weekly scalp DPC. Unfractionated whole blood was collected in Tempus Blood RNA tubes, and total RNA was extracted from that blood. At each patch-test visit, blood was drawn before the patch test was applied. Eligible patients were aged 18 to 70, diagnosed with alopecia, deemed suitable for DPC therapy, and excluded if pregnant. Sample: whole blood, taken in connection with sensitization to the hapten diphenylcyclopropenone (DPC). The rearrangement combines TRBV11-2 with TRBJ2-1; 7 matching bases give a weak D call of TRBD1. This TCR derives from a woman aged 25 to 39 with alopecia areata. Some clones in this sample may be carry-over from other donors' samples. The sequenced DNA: TGTGCCAGCAGCCCGGACAGGCGGGACCGTGAGCAGTTCTTC. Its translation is CASSPDRRDREQFF. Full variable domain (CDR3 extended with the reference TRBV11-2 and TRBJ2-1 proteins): EAGVAQSPRYKIIEKRQSVAFWCNPISGHATLYWYQQILGQGPKLLIQFQNNGVVDDSQLPKDRFSAERLKGVDSTLKIQPAKLEDSAVYLCASSPDRRDREQFFGPGTRLTVL.